This TCR beta chain was sequenced for a study of blood T cell repertoires in COVID-19. Germline CDR1 reads SEHNR; CDR2 reads FQNEAQ (reference sequence). V was clipped by 3 bases and J by 4 bases; unmatched bases: 12. This CDR3 region has 18 residues. The protocol was immunoSEQ multiplex PCR, while the TCRdb copy is restricted to in-frame clones and leaves out a portion. The repertoire consists of more than 200,000 clones, with 87% occurring once and the leading ten covering roughly 3%. The sequenced sample was peripheral blood. V gene TRBV7-9 combines with J gene TRBJ2-6; 7 nucleotides align to TRBD1. The TCR sequence derives from a man aged 18 to 30 with active or convalescent COVID-19. The CDR3 region is CASSFYRGSYSGANVLTF. DNA of the CDR3: TGTGCCAGCAGCTTCTACAGGGGTTCGTATTCCGGGGCCAACGTCCTGACTTTC.